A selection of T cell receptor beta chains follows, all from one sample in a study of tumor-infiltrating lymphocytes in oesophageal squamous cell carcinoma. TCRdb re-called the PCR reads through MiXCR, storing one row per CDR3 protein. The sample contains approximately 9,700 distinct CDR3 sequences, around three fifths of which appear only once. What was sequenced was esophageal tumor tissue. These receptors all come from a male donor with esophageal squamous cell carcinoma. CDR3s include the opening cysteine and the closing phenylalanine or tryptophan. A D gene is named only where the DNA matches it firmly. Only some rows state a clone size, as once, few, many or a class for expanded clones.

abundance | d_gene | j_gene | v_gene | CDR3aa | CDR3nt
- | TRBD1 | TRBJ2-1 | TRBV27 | CASRNRGGFYNEQFF | TGTGCCAGCAGGAACAGGGGTGGGTTCTACAATGAGCAGTTCTTC
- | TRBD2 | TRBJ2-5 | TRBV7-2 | CASSRTSGRTSSYNEQYF | TGTGCCAGCAGCCGGACTAGCGGGAGGACGAGCTCCTACAATGAGCAGTACTTC
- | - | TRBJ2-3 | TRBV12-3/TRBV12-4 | CASSLRRTGTDTQYF | TGTGCCAGCAGTTTACGCCGAACGGGCACAGATACGCAGTATTTT
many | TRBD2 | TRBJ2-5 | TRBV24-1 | CATSLGLAGGETQYF | TGTGCCACCAGTCTAGGACTAGCGGGTGGGGAGACCCAGTACTTC
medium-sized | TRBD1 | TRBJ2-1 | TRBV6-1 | CASSDGTGGIEQFF | TGTGCCAGCAGTGACGGGACAGGGGGCATTGAGCAGTTCTTC
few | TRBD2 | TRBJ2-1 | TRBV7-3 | CASGVAGGTEQFF | TGTGCCAGCGGCGTAGCGGGAGGTACTGAGCAGTTCTTC
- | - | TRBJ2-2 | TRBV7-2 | CASSLPPAGTGELFF | TGTGCCAGCAGTTTACCCCCCGCCGGAACCGGGGAGCTGTTTTTT
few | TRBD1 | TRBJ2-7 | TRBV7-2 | CASSLNRGPYEQYF | TGTGCCAGCAGCTTAAACAGGGGCCCCTACGAGCAGTACTTC
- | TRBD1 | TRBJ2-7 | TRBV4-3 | CASSLRTGSYEQYF | TGCGCCAGCAGCCTAAGGACAGGGTCCTACGAGCAGTACTTC
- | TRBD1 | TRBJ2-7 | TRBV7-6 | CASSLQGVSYEQYF | TGTGCCAGCAGCTTACAGGGGGTCTCCTACGAGCAGTACTTC
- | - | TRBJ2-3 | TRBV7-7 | CASSGGSTDTQYF | TGTGCCAGCAGCGGGGGTAGCACAGATACGCAGTATTTT
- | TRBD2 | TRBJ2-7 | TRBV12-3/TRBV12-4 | CASSLVQGLGYEQYF | TGTGCCAGCAGTTTAGTACAGGGACTAGGGTACGAGCAGTACTTC
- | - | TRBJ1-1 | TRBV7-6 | CASSLAPEAPGTEAFF | TGTGCCAGCAGCTTAGCCCCTGAGGCACCGGGCACTGAAGCTTTCTTT
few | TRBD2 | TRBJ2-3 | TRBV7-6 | CASSPLATTDTQYF | TGTGCCAGCAGCCCACTAGCGACCACAGATACGCAGTATTTT
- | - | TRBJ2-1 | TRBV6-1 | CASSVRDHNEQFF | TGTGCCAGCAGTGTCCGGGACCACAATGAGCAGTTCTTC
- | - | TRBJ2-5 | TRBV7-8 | CASSFGGGQETQYF | TGTGCCAGCAGCTTCGGAGGGGGGCAAGAGACCCAGTACTTC
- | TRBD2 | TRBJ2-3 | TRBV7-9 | CASSLLAGGADTQYF | TGTGCCAGCAGCTTACTGGCGGGAGGCGCAGATACGCAGTATTTT
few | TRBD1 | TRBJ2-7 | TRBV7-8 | CASSLEALDRGYEQYF | TGTGCCAGCAGCTTAGAAGCCTTGGACAGGGGTTACGAGCAGTACTTC
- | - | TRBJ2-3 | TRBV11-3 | CASSFPARSSTDTQYF | TGTGCCAGCAGCTTTCCTGCGAGATCTAGCACAGATACGCAGTATTTT
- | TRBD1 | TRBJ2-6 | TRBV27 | CASRTGTGISGANVLTF | TGTGCCAGCAGGACCGGGACAGGGATCTCTGGGGCCAACGTCCTGACTTTC
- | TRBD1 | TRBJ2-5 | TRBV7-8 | CASSLQGTDQETQYF | TGTGCCAGCAGCTTACAGGGGACAGACCAAGAGACCCAGTACTTT
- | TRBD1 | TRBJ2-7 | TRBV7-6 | CASSLAPGGIYEQYF | TGTGCCAGCAGCTTAGCGCCAGGGGGTATCTACGAGCAGTACTTC
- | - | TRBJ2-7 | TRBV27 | CASSWEGYYEQYF | TGTGCCAGCAGTTGGGAAGGGTACTACGAGCAGTACTTC
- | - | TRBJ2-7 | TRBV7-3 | CASSLLDYEQYF | TGTGCCAGCAGCTTACTCGACTACGAGCAGTACTTC
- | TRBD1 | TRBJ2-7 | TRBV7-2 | CASSSRGGYSIQEQYF | TGTGCCAGCAGCTCACGAGGGGGCTATTCCATACAGGAGCAGTACTTC
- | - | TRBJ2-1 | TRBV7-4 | CASSLGVWGSDYNEQFF | TGTGCCAGCAGCTTAGGAGTGTGGGGGAGTGACTACAATGAGCAGTTCTTC